These 4 T cell receptor beta chains originate from one sample sequenced in a study of blood T cell repertoires in COVID-19. Assay used: immunoSEQ multiplex PCR; TCRdb lists only in-frame clones, some missing. This sample has roughly 400,000 clones, with approximately 86% found just once. Specimen: PBMCs or T cells enriched from blood (not recorded which). These TCRs come from a woman between 40 and 50 years old with acute COVID-19.

This sequence joins TRBV10-3 and TRBJ1-5; 8 bases map to TRBD1. Germline V lookup: CDR1 ENHRY, CDR2 SYGVKD. The CDR3 has 13 residues. With 11 bases clipped from V and 1 base from J, the junction kept 4 bases outside the gene matches. The CDR3 reads CAVQGESNQPQHF. The CDR3 bases are TGTGCCGTACAGGGGGAGAGCAATCAGCCCCAGCATTTT.

J is TRBJ2-7 and V is TRBV30, with 10 bases fitting TRBD1. Germline V gene data show CDR1 as GTSNPN and CDR2 as SVGIG (reference sequence). Unmatched junction bases numbered 14, after V lost 5 bases and J lost 7 bases. The CDR3 has 15 residues. The CDR3 here is CAWSPGTGAGWEQYF. CDR3 sequence (DNA): TGTGCCTGGTCTCCCGGGACAGGGGCCGGGTGGGAGCAGTACTTC.

The J gene is TRBJ2-1, the V gene TRBV6-5; perhaps TRBD1 as D (5 bases). V was shortened by 6 bases and J by 4 bases, with 10 bases between the two germline ends. The CDR3 runs to 13 residues. CDR1 is MNHEY and CDR2 is SVGAGI in the germline V gene. CDR3 in DNA: TGTGCCAGCAGCTCGACAGATTACAATGAGCAGTTCTTC. This encodes CASSSTDYNEQFF.

This clone was detected once. This chain joins TRBV19 and TRBJ2-7; 7 nucleotides match TRBD1. CDR1 is LNHDA and CDR2 is SQIVND in the germline V gene (reference sequence). CDR3 length equals 15 residues. J was trimmed by 3 bases and V by 5 bases; bases with no gene match: 10. In DNA, the CDR3 is TGTGCCAGTAGTTTGGGGCAGGGGGAGATCTACGAGCAGTACTTC. Translation: CASSLGQGEIYEQYF.